These 25 T cell receptor beta chains were sequenced from one sample in a study of shared clonotypes between healthy human individuals (dated by TCRdb to 2018 to 2020). The library was produced with the immunoSEQ multiplex PCR assay. The table comes from immuneACCESS by way of TCRdb, which keeps in-frame sequences with V and J called. Part of the clones is missing from these tables; in studies checked, under half for an unresolved V gene and the rest for unknown reasons. The sample table shows roughly 2.5 million clones, and around nine tenths are seen once. The biggest ten clones account for around 0.14% of the sample. The source material was naive CD4+ T cells sorted from blood. The label giving this sample's cell subset or site can be read as: CD45RA+ positively selected. Every receptor here comes from a man between 18 and 29 years old in good health.

The chain employs TRBV7-3 and TRBJ2-3, with 7 bases matching TRBD2. After removal of 1 base from V and 4 bases from J, the junction contained 5 bases not matched to a gene. From germline, CDR1 is SGHTA and CDR2 FQGTGA. The CDR3 runs 15 residues. CDR3 region: CASSLRGGPADTQYF. CDR3 in DNA: TGTGCCAGCAGCTTAAGGGGGGGACCAGCAGATACGCAGTATTTT.

Only one count was recorded for this clone. The V and J genes are TRBV5-1 and TRBJ2-7; 7 positions match TRBD1. The CDR3 is 14 residues long. Germline CDR1 SGHRS, CDR2 YFSETQ. V shed 4 bases and J 5 bases; nucleotides not matched to a gene: 9. The CDR3 nucleotides read TGCGCCAGCAGCCCCCCAGGGGGTGCGGACGAGCAGTACTTC. Translation gives CASSPPGGADEQYF.

The chain links TRBV4-3 to TRBJ1-4, with D unresolved. Germline assignment: CDR1 LGHNA and CDR2 YSLEER. The CDR3 loop spans 13 amino acids. Trimming shortened V by 4 bases and J by 4 bases, and 7 bases separated the two germline ends. CDR3 residues: CASSPLLNEKLFF. CDR3 sequence (DNA): TGCGCCAGCAGCCCCCTGCTTAATGAAAAACTGTTTTTT.

This chain joins TRBV7-6 and TRBJ1-2, with D perhaps TRBD1 (5 bases). V lost 4 bases and J 7 bases, leaving 16 bases between the germline ends. From germline, CDR1 is SGHVS and CDR2 FNYEAQ. The CDR3 is 14 amino acids. The CDR3 coding sequence is TGTGCCAGCAGCTCCGACAGCGTCTCGAGTGGCTACACCTTC. Its protein is CASSSDSVSSGYTF.

The chain joins TRBV5-8 to TRBJ1-2, with 7 bases aligning to TRBD1. The CDR3 sequence is 14 residues long. Germline-derived CDR1 and CDR2 are SGHTS and YDEGEE. V was clipped by 1 base and J by 8 bases; unmatched bases: 8. CDR3 sequence reads: CASSLWRGREGYTF. The CDR3 bases are TGTGCCAGCAGCTTGTGGAGGGGGCGGGAAGGCTACACCTTC.

The chain combines TRBV9 with TRBJ1-4, with D perhaps matching TRBD1 (5 bases). The CDR3 is 16 amino acids. The V gene's germline CDR1 is SGDLS and CDR2 YYNGEE. V lost 3 bases, J lost 7 bases, and 19 bases lay in between. Written as DNA, the CDR3 is TGTGCCAGCAGCGCCCGTCCCGGTCTCGGGGGTGAAAAACTGTTTTTT. It is translated as CASSARPGLGGEKLFF.

The genes are TRBV12-5 and TRBJ1-1; no firm D call. Germline CDR1 is LGHNT and CDR2 is FRNRAP. The CDR3 is 15 residues long. Trimming shortened V by 2 bases and J by 4 bases, and 14 bases separated the two germline ends. CDR3 DNA sequence: TGTGCTAGTGGTTTGACCCGAACTGTGGGCACTGAAGCTTTCTTT. Translation gives CASGLTRTVGTEAFF. The full variable domain, its missing parts supplied by reference TRBV12-5 and TRBJ1-1, is DARVTQTPRHKVTEMGQEVTMRCQPILGHNTVFWYRQTMMQGLELLAYFRNRAPLDDSGMPKDRFSAEMPDATLATLKIQPSEPRDSAVYFCASGLTRTVGTEAFFGQGTRLTVV.

This clone was recorded only once. Just one base apart from a much larger clone, this may be a read error. Other DNA sequences of this sample code for an identical CDR3. The rearrangement uses TRBV11-2 and TRBJ2-7, with D unclear. In germline, CDR1 is SGHAT, CDR2 FQNNGV. The CDR3 loop spans 11 amino acids. The V and J ends lost 3 bases and 4 bases respectively, with 4 bases between them. The CDR3 loop reads CASSLEYEQYF. For the CDR3, the DNA is TGTGCCAGCAGCTTGGAATACGAGCAGTACTTC.

This clone appeared once. The rearrangement joins TRBV7-2 to TRBJ2-2; TRBD2 might be the D (6 bases). This CDR3 region has 13 residues. V was shortened by 3 bases and J by 7 bases, with 9 bases between the two germline ends. Germline lookup yields CDR1 SGHTA and CDR2 FQGNSA. The CDR3: CASSLEGLGELFF. The CDR3 DNA follows: TGTGCCAGCAGCTTGGAGGGCCTCGGGGAGCTGTTTTTT. Supplemented by reference TRBV7-2 and TRBJ2-2, the full variable domain reads GAGVSQSPSNKVTEKGKDVELRCDPISGHTALYWYRQSLGQGLEFLIYFQGNSAPDKSGLPSDRFSAERTGGSVSTLTIQRTQQEDSAVYLCASSLEGLGELFFGEGSRLTVL.

V is TRBV7-2 and J is TRBJ2-2; D call uncertain. CDR1 and CDR2 from the germline V gene are SGHTA and FQGNSA. With 4 bases removed from V and 1 base from J, the gap between germline ends came to 7 bases. The CDR3 extends over 14 amino acids. In nucleotides, the CDR3 is TGTGCCAGCAGCTCGCAGATGAACACCGGGGAGCTGTTTTTT. It is translated as CASSSQMNTGELFF.

The V gene is TRBV7-9, the J gene TRBJ2-5, with D possibly being TRBD1 (6 bases). This CDR3 is 17 amino acids long. Trimming left V 5 bases short and J 5 bases short, with 24 bases between. The germline CDR1 and CDR2 sequences are SEHNR and FQNEAQ (reference sequence). The CDR3: CASSRVRATGNRETQYF. CDR3 bases: TGTGCCAGCAGCCGAGTACGGGCCACAGGGAATAGGGAGACCCAGTACTTC.

The rearrangement joins TRBV27 to TRBJ1-1; 7 bases match TRBD1. Looked up from germline, CDR1 is MNHEY and CDR2 is SMNVEV (reference sequence). Trimming removed 6 bases from V and 0 bases from J; junction bases left unmatched: 4. This CDR3 has 14 amino acids. The CDR3 spells CASRETGVNTEAFF. CDR3 nucleotide sequence: TGTGCCAGCAGGGAAACAGGGGTGAACACTGAAGCTTTCTTT.

The chain recombines TRBV29-1 with TRBJ1-1; D ambiguous. The V end lost 6 bases, the J end lost 1 base, and 12 bases lay between the germline ends. The length of the CDR3 is 13 residues. Looked up from germline, CDR1 is SQVTM and CDR2 is ANQGSEA. CDR3 coding DNA: TGCAGCGTATATAAGACCGCGAACACTGAAGCTTTCTTT. It yields the protein CSVYKTANTEAFF.

The V call is TRBV7-9, the J call TRBJ2-7; 11 nucleotides agree with TRBD2. V gave up 0 bases and J gave up 3 bases; unmatched junction bases: 1. The germline CDR1 and CDR2 sequences are SEHNR and FQNEAQ (reference sequence). The CDR3 extends over 15 amino acids. DNA for the CDR3: TGTGCCAGCAGCTTAGCAGGGACTAGCGGCTACGAGCAGTACTTC. Translation gives CASSLAGTSGYEQYF.

This clone was counted between two and nine times. Other DNA sequences in this sample translate to the same CDR3. The gene calls are TRBV11-2 and TRBJ2-5; TRBD1 might be the D (5 bases). V gave up 0 bases and J gave up 4 bases, with 6 bases separating them. This CDR3 contains 13 residues. Germline CDR1 reads SGHAT; CDR2 reads FQNNGV. The CDR3 DNA is TGTGCCAGCAGCTTAGACAGGGCAGAGACCCAGTACTTC. Its protein product is CASSLDRAETQYF.

The chain joins TRBV6-1 to TRBJ1-3; 7 bases line up with TRBD1. This CDR3 spans 15 amino acids. V trimming: 3 bases; J trimming: 2 bases; junction bases outside the gene matches: 4. Germline V gives CDR1 MNHNS, CDR2 SASEGT. In DNA, the CDR3 is TGTGCCAGCAGTGAGCCAGGACAGGCTGGAAACACCATATATTTT. This gives the protein CASSEPGQAGNTIYF.

The chain couples TRBV1 to TRBJ2-2. TRBV1 has pseudogene status. CDR3 length equals 16 residues. The CDR3 region has the DNA TGCACCAGCAGCGGCCGGGACCTCGATTGCACCGGGGAGCTGTTTTTT. This sequence encodes CTSSGRDLDCTGELFF.

Comment on this clone: The sample holds other DNA sequences that translate to the same CDR3. This rearrangement joins TRBV6-5 to TRBJ1-1; D unclear. The CDR3 sequence is 12 residues long. V lost 6 bases and J 1 base, leaving 6 bases between the germline ends. Per the germline V gene, CDR1 is MNHEY and CDR2 is SVGAGI. The CDR3: CASSTRNTEAFF. DNA of the CDR3: TGTGCCAGCAGCACTCGGAACACTGAAGCTTTCTTT.

The rearrangement joins TRBV7-2 to TRBJ2-7; TRBD1 matches at 8 bases. The CDR3 covers 15 residues. V was pared by 1 base and J by 4 bases, with 6 bases of the junction left unmatched. Germline loops: CDR1 SGHTA, CDR2 FQGNSA. The CDR3, as DNA: TGTGCCAGCAGCTTAGAGCCAGGGGGCCTTTACGAGCAGTACTTC. This sequence encodes CASSLEPGGLYEQYF.

The chain uses TRBV10-3 and TRBJ2-3; the D gene could be TRBD1 or TRBD2 (5 bases each). The CDR3 spans 13 residues. V lost 3 bases and J lost 5, with 9 bases in between. The germline CDR1 and CDR2 sequences are ENHRY and SYGVKD. This CDR3 reads CAISEGDRDTQYF. The CDR3 DNA follows: TGTGCCATCAGTGAAGGGGACCGAGATACGCAGTATTTT.

The gene calls are TRBV25-1 and TRBJ1-2; D is possibly TRBD1 (6 bases). Trimming stripped 0 bases from V and 5 bases from J, with 16 bases between. The germline CDR1 and CDR2 sequences are MGHDK and SYGVNS. The CDR3 loop spans 16 amino acids. This CDR3 is CASSEYQLAGEYGYTF. The CDR3 nucleotides read TGTGCCAGCAGTGAATATCAGCTGGCAGGGGAATATGGCTACACCTTC.

The chain employs TRBV5-8 and TRBJ2-3, with 7 bases that match TRBD2. Per germline, CDR1 SGHTS and CDR2 YDEGEE. There are 15 residues in the CDR3. The J segment lost 2 bases and the V segment lost 4 bases, leaving 7 bases of the junction unmatched. CDR3 loop: CASSGIAGNTDTQYF. The CDR3 DNA reads TGTGCCAGCAGCGGGATAGCGGGTAACACAGATACGCAGTATTTT. The full variable domain, with the rest looked up from reference TRBV5-8 and TRBJ2-3, is EAGVTQSPTHLIKTRGQQATLRCSPISGHTSVYWYQQALGLGLQFLLWYDEGEERNRGNFPPRFSGRQFPNYSSELNVNALELEDSALYLCASSGIAGNTDTQYFGPGTRLTVL.

This clone was recorded once. This chain connects TRBV2 to TRBJ2-1; TRBD1 matches 10 bases. The CDR3 has 16 residues. The germline V gene encodes CDR1 SNHLY and CDR2 FYNNEI. V dropped 4 bases and J dropped 0; count of bases not matched to a gene: 3. In DNA form, the CDR3 reads TGTGCCAGCAGTGGGGACAGGGGTATCTCCTACAATGAGCAGTTCTTC. Amino acids: CASSGDRGISYNEQFF.

The genes are TRBV19 and TRBJ1-5; tentative D call: TRBD1 (6 bases). V was shortened by 2 bases and J by 5 bases, with 10 bases between the two germline ends. The CDR3 loop spans 14 amino acids. Per the germline V gene, CDR1 is LNHDA and CDR2 is SQIVND (reference sequence). The CDR3 sequence: CASSILRGDQPQHF. CDR3 in DNA: TGTGCCAGTAGTATACTCAGGGGAGATCAGCCCCAGCATTTT.

V gene TRBV7-3 combines with J gene TRBJ1-1; D ambiguous. The CDR3 has 14 amino acids. In germline, CDR1 is SGHTA, CDR2 FQGTGA. The V gene lost 0 bases and the J gene lost 4 bases, with 9 bases spanning the gap. The CDR3 sequence: CASSLTGVRTEAFF. In DNA form, the CDR3 reads TGTGCCAGCAGCTTAACCGGGGTACGCACTGAAGCTTTCTTT.